The clone carrying this T cell receptor (beta chain) was counted only a few times. Its matching antigen is unknown. Germline CDR1 and CDR2: DFQATT and SNEGSKA (reference sequence). The CDR3 length is 15 residues. A second about 7 to 12 cycle PCR used barcoded and J-beta primers. TCRdb re-called the 5' RACE reads with MiXCR, one entry per CDR3 protein. The top ten hold 30% to 45% of the sample, which has 660,000 or so distinct CDR3 sequences, around 54% seen once. This sample was included in a study of blood T cells in healthy people across ages. Every participating donor contributed 8 to 10 milliliters of peripheral blood through a draw. Study-wide points: With donor CMV status unknown, expanded clonotype changes were possibly confounded.

V usage is TRBV20-1 and J usage is TRBJ2-4, with 11 bases aligning to TRBD1. The J call is uncertain, as TRBJ2-7 better fits the DNA end. The TCR originated in a man between 60 and 70 years old in good health. The material sequenced was blood. The CDR3 region has the DNA TGCAGTGCTTGGGACAAGGGACAGGGGGCCTACGAGCAGTACTTC. Translating gives CSAWDKGQGAYEQYF.